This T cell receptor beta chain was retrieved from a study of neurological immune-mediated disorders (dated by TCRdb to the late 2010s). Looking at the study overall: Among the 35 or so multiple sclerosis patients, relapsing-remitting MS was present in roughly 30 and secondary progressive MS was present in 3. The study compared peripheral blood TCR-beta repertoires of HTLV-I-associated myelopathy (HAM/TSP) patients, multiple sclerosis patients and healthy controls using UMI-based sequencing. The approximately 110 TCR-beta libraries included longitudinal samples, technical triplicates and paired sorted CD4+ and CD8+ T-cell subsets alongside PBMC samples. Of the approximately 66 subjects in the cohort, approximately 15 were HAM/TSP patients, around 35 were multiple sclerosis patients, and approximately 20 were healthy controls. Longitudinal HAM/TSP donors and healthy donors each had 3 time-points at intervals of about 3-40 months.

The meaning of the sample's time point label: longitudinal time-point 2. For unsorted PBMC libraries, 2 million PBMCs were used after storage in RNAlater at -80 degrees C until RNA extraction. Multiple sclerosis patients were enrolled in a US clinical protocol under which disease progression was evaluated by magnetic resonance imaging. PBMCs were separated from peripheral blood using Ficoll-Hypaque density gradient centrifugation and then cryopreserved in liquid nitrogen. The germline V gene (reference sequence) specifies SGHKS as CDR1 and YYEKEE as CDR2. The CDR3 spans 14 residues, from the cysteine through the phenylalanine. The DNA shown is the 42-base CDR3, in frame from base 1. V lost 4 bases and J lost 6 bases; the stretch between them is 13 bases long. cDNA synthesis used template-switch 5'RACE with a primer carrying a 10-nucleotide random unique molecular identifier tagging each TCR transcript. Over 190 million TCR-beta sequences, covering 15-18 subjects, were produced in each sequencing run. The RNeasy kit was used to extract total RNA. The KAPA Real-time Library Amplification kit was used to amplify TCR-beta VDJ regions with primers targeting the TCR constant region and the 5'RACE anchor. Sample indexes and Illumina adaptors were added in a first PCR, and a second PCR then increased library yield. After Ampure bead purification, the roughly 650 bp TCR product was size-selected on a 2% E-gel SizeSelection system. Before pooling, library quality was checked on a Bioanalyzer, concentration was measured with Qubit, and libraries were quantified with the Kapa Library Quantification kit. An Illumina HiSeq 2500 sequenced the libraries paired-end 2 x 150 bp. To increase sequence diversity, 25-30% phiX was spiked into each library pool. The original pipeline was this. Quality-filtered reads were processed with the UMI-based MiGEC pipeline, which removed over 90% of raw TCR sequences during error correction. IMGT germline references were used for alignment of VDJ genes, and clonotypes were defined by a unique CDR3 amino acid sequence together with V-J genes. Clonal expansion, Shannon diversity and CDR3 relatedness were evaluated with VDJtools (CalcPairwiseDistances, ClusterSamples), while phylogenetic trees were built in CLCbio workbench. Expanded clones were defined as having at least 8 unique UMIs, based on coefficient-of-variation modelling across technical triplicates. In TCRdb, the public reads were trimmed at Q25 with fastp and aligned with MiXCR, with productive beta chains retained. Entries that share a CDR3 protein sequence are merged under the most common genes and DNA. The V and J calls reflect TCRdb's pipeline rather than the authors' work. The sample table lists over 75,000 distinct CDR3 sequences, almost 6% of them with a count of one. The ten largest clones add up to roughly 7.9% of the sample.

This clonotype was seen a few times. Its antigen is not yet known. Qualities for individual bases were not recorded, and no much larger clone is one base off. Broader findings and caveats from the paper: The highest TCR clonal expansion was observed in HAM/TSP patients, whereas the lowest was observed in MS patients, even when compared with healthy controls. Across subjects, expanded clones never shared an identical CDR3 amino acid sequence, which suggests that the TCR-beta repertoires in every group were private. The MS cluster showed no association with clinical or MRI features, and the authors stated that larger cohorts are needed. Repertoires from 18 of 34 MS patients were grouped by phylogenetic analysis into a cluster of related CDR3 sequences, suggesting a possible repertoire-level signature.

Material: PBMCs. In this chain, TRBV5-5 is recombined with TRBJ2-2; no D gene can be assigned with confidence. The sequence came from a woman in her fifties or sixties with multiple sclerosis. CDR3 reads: CASSPPPGSGELFF. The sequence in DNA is TGTGCCAGCAGCCCCCCCCCGGGTTCCGGGGAGCTGTTTTTT.